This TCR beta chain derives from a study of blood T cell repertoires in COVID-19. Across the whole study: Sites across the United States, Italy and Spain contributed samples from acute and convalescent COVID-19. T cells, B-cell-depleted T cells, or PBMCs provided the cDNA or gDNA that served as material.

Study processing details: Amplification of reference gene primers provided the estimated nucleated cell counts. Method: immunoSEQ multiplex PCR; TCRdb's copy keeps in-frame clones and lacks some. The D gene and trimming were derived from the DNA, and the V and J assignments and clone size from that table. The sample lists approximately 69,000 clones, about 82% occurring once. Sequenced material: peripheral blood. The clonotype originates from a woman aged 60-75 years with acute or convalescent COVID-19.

CDR3 residues: CSVVGGVNFINEQFF. DNA for the CDR3: TGCAGCGTTGTGGGGGGAGTGAACTTTATTAATGAGCAGTTCTTC. The V gene is TRBV29-1, the J gene TRBJ2-1, with D maybe TRBD2 (6 bases). The V and J ends lost 4 bases and 7 bases respectively, with 20 bases between them. Germline V gene lookup returns CDR1 SQVTM and CDR2 ANQGSEA. This CDR3 comprises 15 residues.